This entry concerns a single T cell receptor beta chain. The sample comes from a study of T cell changes during pregnancy in multiple sclerosis. The V gene's germline CDR1 is SGHNT and CDR2 YENEEA. The CDR3 is 14 residues long. V shed 6 bases and J shed 0 bases, with 8 bases lying between them. Data came from immunoSEQ multiplex PCR; TCRdb stores just in-frame clones and leaves some out. The table lists some 48,000 clones, over 90% of them singletons. The starting material was CD4+ T cells from peripheral blood mononuclear cells, obtained after pregnancy. The chain is built from TRBV11-3 and TRBJ2-2; D call uncertain. The receptor comes from a female donor in good health, enrolled as a control in a pregnancy study. The CDR3 region is CASSKAANTGELFF. The CDR3 coding sequence is TGTGCCAGCAGTAAGGCGGCGAACACCGGGGAGCTGTTTTTT.